The clone carrying this TCR beta chain appeared a single time. What it binds is unknown. The data stem from a study of beta chain features in type 1 diabetes. The study's findings and limits: All four CD4+ subsets from Type 1 diabetes patients carried moderately but significantly shorter TCRB CDR3s. Insertion counts at VDJ junctions were lower in type 1 diabetes patients, who also showed more deletions there. Because the template was cDNA, high-expressing cells might be over-represented. Naive, central memory and Treg TCRB repertoires seemed to resemble each other more closely in patients than they did in healthy donors.

Germline V gives CDR1 SGHAT, CDR2 FQNNGV. This CDR3 is built from 16 residues. V was pared by 1 base and J by 7 bases, with 9 bases of the junction left unmatched. The investigators reverse transcribed all of the isolated RNA, so they sequenced expressed TCRB transcripts. Millions of reads was the average for naive, central memory and regulatory T cell samples. Method: immunoSEQ multiplex PCR; TCRdb's copy keeps in-frame clones and lacks some. The sample records 310,000 or so clones, over 7% being singletons. The J gene is TRBJ2-1, the V gene TRBV11-2; TRBD1 aligns across 8 bases. The sequence was collected from a man aged 25 to 40 with type 1 diabetes. The source material was central memory CD4+ T cells from blood. Here the CDR3 reads CASSLAQGANWNEQFF. The CDR3 DNA reads as TGTGCCAGCAGCTTAGCGCAGGGGGCGAATTGGAATGAGCAGTTCTTC.